The source of this T cell receptor beta chain is a study of CD8+CD57+ T cells in acquired aplastic anemia. Study-wide points: In CD8+ cells, Simpson's diversity showed no significant difference between patients and controls.

Genomic DNA served as template for TCR beta VDJ and CDR3 profiling. TCRdb fed the reads into MiXCR, producing one record per CDR3 protein. The table has 150,000 to 200,000 distinct CDR3 sequences, around 48% seen once. Individuals selected for sequencing had exhibited CD8+CD57+ cell expansion on flow cytometry. No therapy had been given to the patients at the time of blood sampling. Germline-derived CDR1 and CDR2 are DFQATT and SNEGSKA (reference sequence). This CDR3 is built from 16 residues. V dropped 3 bases and J dropped 5; count of bases not matched to a gene: 13. About this clonotype itself: The antigen remains undetermined.

This sequence originates from a human donor with aplastic anemia. This chain uses TRBV20-1 with TRBJ2-5, with 9 bases identical to TRBD2. The sample comprised sorted CD4+, CD8+, or CD8+CD57+ T cells (not recorded which) from PBMCs. CDR3 protein: CSARAPGGGAYETQYF. CDR3 nucleotide sequence: TGCAGTGCTAGGGCTCCTGGCGGGGGGGCGTATGAGACCCAGTACTTC.